Below are 15 T cell receptor beta chains sequenced from a single sample in a study of blood T cell repertoires in COVID-19. The method was immunoSEQ multiplex PCR; TCRdb's version includes in-frame clones alone and lacks a portion of them. The table records around 470,000 clones, approximately 89% of them present only once. The specimen sequenced was peripheral blood. Receptors originate from a man aged 18 to 30 with COVID-19, enrolled during active disease.

The chain combines TRBV12-3 or TRBV12-4 with TRBJ2-5; 10 bases align to TRBD2. V lost 6 bases to trimming and J lost 4 bases; unmatched junction nucleotides: 2. The CDR3 spans 13 residues. The CDR3, as DNA: TGTGCCAGCAGCCGACTAGCGGGAGAGACCCAGTACTTC. Protein sequence: CASSRLAGETQYF.

This chain connects TRBV4-1 to TRBJ2-7; TRBD2 agrees at 9 bases. J gave up 0 bases and V 1 base, and 10 bases lay outside the gene matches. Germline CDR1 MGHRA, CDR2 YSYEKL. CDR3 length equals 18 residues. CDR3 nucleotide sequence: TGCGCCAGCAGCCAAGGGCGGGGGGGACAGAGAAGCTCCTACGAGCAGTACTTC. Its protein is CASSQGRGGQRSSYEQYF.

V usage is TRBV7-9 and J usage is TRBJ2-1; D uncertain. Trimming shortened V by 1 base and J by 9 bases, and 13 bases separated the two germline ends. Per germline, CDR1 SEHNR and CDR2 FQNEAQ (reference sequence). The CDR3 covers 14 residues. The CDR3 loop is CASSLVLGSAEQFF. As DNA, the CDR3 is TGTGCCAGCAGCTTAGTCCTCGGGTCAGCTGAGCAGTTCTTC.

This chain joins TRBV7-9 and TRBJ2-6, with TRBD1 matching over 7 bases. V lost 4 bases to trimming and J lost 1 base; unmatched junction nucleotides: 13. Germline CDR1 SEHNR, CDR2 FQNEAQ (reference sequence). The CDR3 sequence is 19 residues long. The CDR3 here is CASSSTRQGEQSGANVLTF. The CDR3 coding sequence is TGTGCCAGCAGCTCGACACGACAGGGCGAACAATCTGGGGCCAACGTCCTGACTTTC.

The CDR3 loop reads CSASLAGAETQYF. In nucleotides, the CDR3 is TGCAGTGCTAGTTTGGCGGGGGCAGAGACCCAGTACTTC. This chain links TRBV20-1 with TRBJ2-5; weak D call: TRBD2 (7 bases). The CDR3 runs 13 residues. Per the germline V gene, CDR1 is DFQATT and CDR2 is SNEGSKA (reference sequence). V gave up 3 bases and J gave up 4 bases, with 12 bases separating them.

This clone was observed once. The chain couples TRBV9 to TRBJ2-7, with TRBD2 matching 9 bases. V gave up 0 bases and J gave up 3 bases; unmatched junction bases: 1. Germline loops: CDR1 SGDLS, CDR2 YYNGEE. CDR3 length: 14 amino acids. As DNA, the CDR3 is TGTGCCAGCAGCGTAGATAGCGGGAGCTACGAGCAGTACTTC. It encodes CASSVDSGSYEQYF.

The chain recombines TRBV11-2 with TRBJ2-7; TRBD1 might be the D (6 bases). The germline V gene encodes CDR1 SGHAT and CDR2 FQNNGV. Trimming shortened V by 1 base and J by 5 bases, and 12 bases separated the two germline ends. The length of the CDR3 is 14 residues. The CDR3 DNA sequence: TGTGCCAGCAGCTTAGCGGCAGGGGCCGACGAGCAGTACTTC. Amino acids: CASSLAAGADEQYF.

V usage is TRBV12-3 or TRBV12-4 and J usage is TRBJ1-1; 7 bases are a match to TRBD1. V gave up 5 bases and J gave up 7 bases; unmatched junction bases: 1. The CDR3 is 11 residues long. CDR3 loop: CASSRTGEAFF. The CDR3 nucleotides read TGTGCCAGCAGTAGGACAGGTGAAGCTTTCTTT.

The DNA for the CDR3 is TGTGCTAGTGGTTTGGTATCAGGGTTTAGAAGCATTCAGTACTTC. Its translation is CASGLVSGFRSIQYF. The V and J genes are TRBV12-5 and TRBJ2-4; maybe TRBD1 (5 bases). This CDR3 has 15 residues. Germline V gene sequence: CDR1 LGHNT, CDR2 FRNRAP. V lost 0 bases and J lost 9, with 15 bases in between.

V usage is TRBV3-1 (or the pseudogene TRBV3-2) and J usage is TRBJ2-2; no clear D gene. Per the germline V gene, CDR1 is LGHDT and CDR2 is YNNKEL (reference sequence). The CDR3 runs 14 residues. V shed 8 bases and J shed 4 bases, with 14 bases lying between them. The CDR3, as DNA: TGTGCCAGCCGTTATTCTTTTTCCACCGGGGAGCTGTTTTTT. This translates into CASRYSFSTGELFF.

The V and J genes are TRBV6-1 and TRBJ2-5; 12 positions agree with TRBD2. The CDR3 sequence is 17 residues long. The V gene's germline CDR1 is MNHNS and CDR2 SASEGT. J gave up 5 bases and V 4 bases, and 11 bases lay outside the gene matches. This CDR3 is CASSVETSGSSRETQYF. Written as DNA, the CDR3 is TGTGCCAGCAGTGTTGAGACTAGCGGGAGTTCAAGGGAGACCCAGTACTTC.

V usage is TRBV24-1 and J usage is TRBJ2-3; 8 positions match TRBD2. V lost 1 base to trimming and J lost 12 bases; unmatched junction nucleotides: 5. CDR3 length equals 13 residues. The germline V gene has CDR1 KGHDR and CDR2 SFDVKD. CDR3 amino acids: CATSDFRTSRQYF. The CDR3 DNA sequence: TGTGCCACCAGTGATTTCCGGACTAGCAGACAGTATTTT.

The CDR3 protein is CASSGTSGDYNEQFF. Written as DNA, the CDR3 is TGTGCCAGCAGCGGAACTAGCGGGGACTACAATGAGCAGTTCTTC. This rearrangement joins TRBV5-5 to TRBJ2-1; 10 bases align to TRBD2. CDR1 and CDR2 (germline): SGHKS, YYEKEE (reference sequence). The CDR3 spans 15 residues. Germline trimming cut 4 bases from V and 3 bases from J; bases unmatched to any gene: 4. The complete variable domain, with remaining parts taken from reference TRBV5-5 and TRBJ2-1, reads DAGVTQSPTHLIKTRGQQVTLRCSPISGHKSVSWYQQVLGQGPQFIFQYYEKEERGRGNFPDRFSARQFPNYSSELNVNALLLGDSALYLCASSGTSGDYNEQFFGPGTRLTVL.

This sequence joins TRBV19 and TRBJ1-5, with 11 bases lining up with TRBD1. The ends lost 7 bases at V and 7 bases at J; junction bases unmatched: 3. The length of the CDR3 is 13 residues. Germline V gene sequence: CDR1 LNHDA, CDR2 SQIVND (reference sequence). CDR3 in amino acids: CASTRDRGQPQHF. In DNA, the CDR3 is TGTGCCAGTACCCGGGACAGGGGGCAGCCCCAGCATTTT.

The chain combines TRBV30 with TRBJ2-7; 8 nucleotides align to TRBD1. The CDR3 runs 13 residues. Trimming cost V 1 base and J 3 bases; bases outside gene matches: 2. The germline V gene has CDR1 GTSNPN and CDR2 SVGIG (reference sequence). CDR3 sequence: CAWSEDRVYEQYF. The CDR3 DNA sequence: TGTGCCTGGAGTGAGGACAGGGTCTACGAGCAGTACTTC.